This passage covers 18 T cell receptor beta chains from one sample sequenced in a study of blood T cell repertoires in COVID-19. Profiled with immunoSEQ multiplex PCR; TCRdb holds only in-frame clones, not every one. The sample yields some 160,000 clones, 65% to 80% seen once. The sample comprised PBMCs or T cells enriched from blood (not recorded which). The origin of the receptors is a woman in her seventies in a cohort exposed to, infected with or recovered from COVID-19 (not recorded which).

This chain joins TRBV9 and TRBJ2-3, with 8 nucleotides matching TRBD1. CDR1 is SGDLS and CDR2 is YYNGEE in the germline V gene. The CDR3 runs 16 residues. V dropped 3 bases and J dropped 0; count of bases not matched to a gene: 6. The CDR3 coding sequence is TGTGCCAGCAGCGCCGGACAGGGAACTAGCACAGATACGCAGTATTTT. It encodes CASSAGQGTSTDTQYF.

The rearrangement links TRBV28 to TRBJ1-1; D might be TRBD1 (5 bases). From germline, CDR1 is MDHEN and CDR2 SYDVKM. The CDR3 is 15 amino acids. Between the trimmed V and J ends, which lost 6 bases and 1 base, there was a span of 15 bases. CDR3 in amino acids: CASSARGGGNTEAFF. CDR3 DNA sequence: TGTGCCAGCAGCGCCCGGGGGGGAGGGAACACTGAAGCTTTCTTT. Full variable domain (outside the CDR3, taken from reference TRBV28 and TRBJ1-1): DVKVTQSSRYLVKRTGEKVFLECVQDMDHENMFWYRQDPGLGLRLIYFSYDVKMKEKGDIPEGYSVSREKKERFSLILESASTNQTSMYLCASSARGGGNTEAFFGQGTRLTVV.

The CDR3 region is CASRGGQGISETQYF. DNA for the CDR3: TGTGCCAGCAGGGGGGGACAGGGGATTTCAGAGACCCAGTACTTC. The chain uses TRBV9 and TRBJ2-5, with 10 bases aligning to TRBD1. Germline assignment: CDR1 SGDLS and CDR2 YYNGEE. The CDR3 is 15 residues long. The junction had 8 bases not matched to a gene; V was cut back by 5 bases and J by 4 bases.

This clone was seen only once. V gene TRBV2 combines with J gene TRBJ2-1; 8 positions agree with TRBD1. With 10 bases clipped from V and 6 bases from J, the junction kept 11 bases outside the gene matches. The CDR3 is 14 amino acids. Germline V gene lookup returns CDR1 SNHLY and CDR2 FYNNEI. The chain's CDR3 is CATQTDRGSNEQFF. The CDR3 DNA sequence: TGTGCCACCCAAACCGACAGGGGCAGCAATGAGCAGTTCTTC.

This chain joins TRBV9 and TRBJ2-3, with 9 bases matching TRBD2. J gave up 2 bases and V 0 bases, and 10 bases lay outside the gene matches. CDR3 length: 18 amino acids. Germline CDR1 is SGDLS and CDR2 is YYNGEE. In DNA, the CDR3 is TGTGCCAGCAGCGTAGAATGGGGAGCGGGAGGCCACACAGATACGCAGTATTTT. It codes for CASSVEWGAGGHTDTQYF.

The rearrangement links TRBV5-4 to TRBJ2-2, with 7 nucleotides matching TRBD2. The CDR3 sequence is 16 residues long. Per the germline V gene, CDR1 is SGHNT and CDR2 is YYREEE (reference sequence). The ends lost 1 base at V and 4 bases at J; junction bases unmatched: 7. CDR3 DNA sequence: TGTGCCAGCAGCTTGTTTGGCGGGAGAGTCACCGGGGAGCTGTTTTTT. Translated, it gives CASSLFGGRVTGELFF. Filled out from reference TRBV5-4 and TRBJ2-2, the complete variable domain reads ETGVTQSPTHLIKTRGQQVTLRCSSQSGHNTVSWYQQALGQGPQFIFQYYREEENGRGNFPPRFSGLQFPNYSSELNVNALELDDSALYLCASSLFGGRVTGELFFGEGSRLTVL.

This rearrangement joins TRBV3-1 (or the pseudogene TRBV3-2) to TRBJ2-7, with unresolved D. The CDR3 has 14 amino acids. From germline, CDR1 is LGHDT and CDR2 YNNKEL (reference sequence). Deletions cut 0 bases from V and 4 bases from J, with 10 bases between. In nucleotides, the CDR3 is TGTGCCAGCAGCCAAGATCCCCTTACTTACGAGCAGTACTTC. Translated, it gives CASSQDPLTYEQYF.

The J gene is TRBJ2-1, the V gene TRBV7-9; 14 bases fit TRBD2. J gave up 1 base and V 1 base, and 0 bases lay outside the gene matches. Germline V gene sequence: CDR1 SEHNR, CDR2 FQNEAQ (reference sequence). This CDR3 spans 17 amino acids. The CDR3 is CASSLGTSGRSYNEQFF. The DNA of the CDR3 is TGTGCCAGCAGCTTAGGGACTAGCGGGAGGTCCTACAATGAGCAGTTCTTC.

The rearrangement links TRBV5-1 to TRBJ2-5, with no clear D. The CDR3 runs 13 residues. The V gene lost 4 bases and the J gene lost 4 bases, with 11 bases spanning the gap. Germline loops: CDR1 SGHRS, CDR2 YFSETQ. The CDR3, as DNA: TGCGCCAGCAGCCCGCCCGGCGGAGAGACCCAGTACTTC. Translation gives CASSPPGGETQYF.

The J gene is TRBJ1-3, the V gene TRBV2; TRBD1 matches at 7 bases. The ends lost 6 bases at V and 0 bases at J; junction bases unmatched: 5. The CDR3 has 15 amino acids. Germline V gene lookup returns CDR1 SNHLY and CDR2 FYNNEI. In nucleotides, the CDR3 is TGTGCCAGCAGCTCAACAGGGGACTCTGGAAACACCATATATTTT. Encoded protein: CASSSTGDSGNTIYF.

The rearrangement uses TRBV27 and TRBJ1-4; no definite D call. The V end was cut by 6 bases, the J end by 10 bases, with 15 bases between. The CDR3 is made up of 13 amino acids. CDR1 is MNHEY, CDR2 SMNVEV, per germline (reference sequence). CDR3 bases: TGTGCCAGCAGCCGCACTGGTGGAGTAAAACTGTTTTTT. Translated: CASSRTGGVKLFF. The whole variable domain, filled in from reference TRBV27 and TRBJ1-4, reads EAQVTQNPRYLITVTGKKLTVTCSQNMNHEYMSWYRQDPGLGLRQIYYSMNVEVTDKGDVPEGYKVSRKEKRNFPLILESPSPNQTSLYFCASSRTGGVKLFFGSGTQLSVL.

The sample holds a few counts of this clone. CDR3 residues: CASSYSTGAGTQYF. In DNA form, the CDR3 reads TGTGCCAGCAGTTACTCGACAGGCGCGGGGACCCAGTACTTC. The V and J genes are TRBV6-2 or TRBV6-3 and TRBJ2-5; tentatively, D is TRBD1 (6 bases). Deletions cut 0 bases from V and 7 bases from J, with 12 bases between. CDR1 is MNHEY and CDR2 is SVGEGT in the germline V gene. The CDR3 totals 14 residues.

This clone occurred once. The gene calls are TRBV18 and TRBJ2-3, with a weak D call TRBD1 (6 bases). V was cut by 4 bases and J by 2 bases, with 13 bases left in between. Germline CDR1 reads KGHSH; CDR2 reads LQKENI. The CDR3 consists of 15 residues. CDR3 sequence (DNA): TGTGCCAGCTCACTCACGACAGGTTCCACAGATACGCAGTATTTT. As protein: CASSLTTGSTDTQYF.

The chain recombines TRBV27 with TRBJ2-7; TRBD1 matches 8 bases. CDR1 is MNHEY, CDR2 SMNVEV, per germline (reference sequence). CDR3 length equals 16 residues. Losses at the gene ends were 4 bases for V and 4 bases for J; bases not matched to a gene: 12. CDR3 residues: CASSSLRTGYRYEQYF. The CDR3, as DNA: TGTGCCAGCAGTTCCTTGCGGACAGGGTATCGGTACGAGCAGTACTTC.

The chain has TRBV7-3 and TRBJ2-4; 9 bases map to TRBD1. Trimming took 6 bases from V and 8 from J; bases not matched to a gene: 5. The CDR3 sequence is 13 residues long. In germline, CDR1 is SGHTA, CDR2 FQGTGA. CDR3 in amino acids: CASSPRQGDIQYF. The CDR3 DNA reads as TGTGCCAGCAGTCCCAGACAGGGGGACATTCAGTACTTC. Together with reference TRBV7-3 and TRBJ2-4, the CDR3 gives the full variable domain: GAGVSQTPSNKVTEKGKYVELRCDPISGHTALYWYRQSLGQGPEFLIYFQGTGAADDSGLPNDRFFAVRPEGSVSTLKIQRTERGDSAVYLCASSPRQGDIQYFGAGTRLSVL.

The chain recombines TRBV15 with TRBJ2-4; 10 bases are a match to TRBD2. V was pared by 0 bases and J by 10 bases, with 6 bases of the junction left unmatched. In germline, CDR1 is LNHNV, CDR2 YYDKDF (reference sequence). The CDR3 contains 15 residues. The CDR3 spells CATSRDLAGVGIQYF. CDR3 in DNA: TGTGCCACCAGCAGAGATCTAGCGGGAGTAGGGATTCAGTACTTC.

This clone appeared a few times. This sequence joins TRBV27 and TRBJ2-1, with 10 positions matching TRBD1. CDR3 length: 19 residues. Germline trimming cut 3 bases from V and 0 bases from J; bases unmatched to any gene: 11. Germline V gene sequence: CDR1 MNHEY, CDR2 SMNVEV (reference sequence). This CDR3 reads CASSFRGQGSAGSYNEQFF. CDR3 coding DNA: TGTGCCAGCAGTTTCAGGGGACAGGGGAGTGCGGGCTCCTACAATGAGCAGTTCTTC.

The rearrangement joins TRBV6-4 to TRBJ2-1, with a tentative D call TRBD2 (5 bases). Trimming took 2 bases from V and 12 from J, leaving 11 bases between them. Germline V gene lookup returns CDR1 MRHNA and CDR2 SNTAGT. The CDR3 runs 12 residues. The CDR3 DNA follows: TGTGCCAGCAGTGACGAGGGAAAGGTGCAGTTCTTC. Amino acid sequence: CASSDEGKVQFF.